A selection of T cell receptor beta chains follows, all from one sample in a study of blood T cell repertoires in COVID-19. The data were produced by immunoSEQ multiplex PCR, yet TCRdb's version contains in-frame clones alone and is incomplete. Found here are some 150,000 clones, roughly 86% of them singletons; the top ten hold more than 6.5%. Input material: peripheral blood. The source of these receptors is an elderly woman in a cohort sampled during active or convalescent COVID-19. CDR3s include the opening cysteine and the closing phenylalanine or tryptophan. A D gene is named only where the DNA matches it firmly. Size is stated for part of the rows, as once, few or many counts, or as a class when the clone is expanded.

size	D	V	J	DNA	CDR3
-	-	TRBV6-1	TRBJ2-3	TGTGCCAGCAGTGATCGGGGGAACACAGATACGCAGTATTTT	CASSDRGNTDTQYF
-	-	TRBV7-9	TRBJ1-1	TGTGCCAGCAGCTTAGCCAGGGAAAGATCTGAAGCTTTCTTT	CASSLARERSEAFF
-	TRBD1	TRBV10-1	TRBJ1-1	TGCGCCAGCAGTGAGTCGATCGGGAACAGACAGGGGGCCGAGGGAGCTTTCTTT	CASSESIGNRQGAEGAFF
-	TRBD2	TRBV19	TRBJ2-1	TGTGCCAGTAGCGCAGAAAGCGGGAGGGCCCTTACGTCCTACAATGAGCAGTTCTTC	CASSAESGRALTSYNEQFF
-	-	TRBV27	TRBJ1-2	TGTGCCAGCAGTCCCGGGTGGTACGTAGCTAACTATGGCTACACCTTC	CASSPGWYVANYGYTF
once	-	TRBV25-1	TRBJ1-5	TGTGCCAGCAGTGAAGAGGGACATGGCAATCAGCCCCAGCATTTT	CASSEEGHGNQPQHF
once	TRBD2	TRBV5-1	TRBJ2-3	TGCGCCAGCAGCTTTAACGGGAGGGGCACAGATACGCAGTATTTT	CASSFNGRGTDTQYF
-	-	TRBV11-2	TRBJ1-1	TGTGCCAGCCGAGAGCGGGGACACAGAAACACTGAAGCTTTCTTT	CASRERGHRNTEAFF
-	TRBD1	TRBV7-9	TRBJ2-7	TGTGCCAGCAGCTTAGCGGGCCAGGGGGCCTACGAGCAGTACTTC	CASSLAGQGAYEQYF
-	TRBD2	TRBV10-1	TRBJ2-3	TGCGCCAGCAGTGCGAAGCGGGGGACCACAGATACGCAGTATTTT	CASSAKRGTTDTQYF
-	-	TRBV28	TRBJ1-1	TGTGCCAGCTTCAGGGGTACTGAAGCTTTCTTT	CASFRGTEAFF
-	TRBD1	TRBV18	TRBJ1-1	TGTGCCAGCTCACTCGGGACAGGGGGCTCGGACACTGAAGCTTTCTTT	CASSLGTGGSDTEAFF
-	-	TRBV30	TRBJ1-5	TGTGCCTGGACAGGGAATGATGGTCAGCCCCAGCATTTT	CAWTGNDGQPQHF
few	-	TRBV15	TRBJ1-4	TGTGCCACCAGCAGACCTTGGCAGAATGAAAAACTGTTTTTT	CATSRPWQNEKLFF
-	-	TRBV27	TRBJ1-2	TGTGCCAGCAGTTCTTTTGCCGCGGCGGGGGACTATGGCTACACCTTC	CASSSFAAAGDYGYTF
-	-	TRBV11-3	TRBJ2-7	TGTGCCAGCAGCTCCGGGGGCTACGAGCAGTACTTC	CASSSGGYEQYF
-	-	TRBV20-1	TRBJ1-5	TGCAGTGCCGGAGGGGCTAAGCCCCAGCATTTT	CSAGGAKPQHF
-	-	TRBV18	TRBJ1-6	TGTGCCAGCTCACCCGAGGGACAAGTTATAAATTCACCCCTCCACTTT	CASSPEGQVINSPLHF
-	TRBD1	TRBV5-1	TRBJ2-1	TGCGCCAGCAGCCAAGGACAGGCCCTCGGGAATGAGCAGTTCTTC	CASSQGQALGNEQFF
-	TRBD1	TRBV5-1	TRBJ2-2	TGCGCCAGCAGCTGGACAGGGGGCACCGGGGAGCTGTTTTTT	CASSWTGGTGELFF
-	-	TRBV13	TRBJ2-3	TGTGCCAGCAGCTCCCCGGAGCGGGCCCTAACGTCAGATACGCAGTATTTT	CASSSPERALTSDTQYF
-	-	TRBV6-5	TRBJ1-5	TGTGCCAGCACGGGGGGGGGCTCTCGCAATCAGCCCCAGCATTTT	CASTGGGSRNQPQHF
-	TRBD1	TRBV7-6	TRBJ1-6	TGTGCCAGCAGCTTGGGGACAGGGGGGACCGGTTCACCCCTCCACTTT	CASSLGTGGTGSPLHF
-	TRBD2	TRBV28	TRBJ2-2	TGTGCCAGCAGTTCCTCGGGACTAGCGGGGGACGCCGGGGAGCTGTTTTTT	CASSSSGLAGDAGELFF
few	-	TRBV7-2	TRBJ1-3	TGTGCCAGCAGCCTCTGGGACTTAGGCTCTGGAAACACCATATATTTT	CASSLWDLGSGNTIYF
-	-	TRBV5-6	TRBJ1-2	TGTGCCAGCAGCTTGGAAATTTCAATTTGGACAGAACCATATGGCTACACCTTC	CASSLEISIWTEPYGYTF
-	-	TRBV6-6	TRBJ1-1	TGTGCCAGCAGTTATGCAAGGGGGATCGCTGAAGCTTTCTTT	CASSYARGIAEAFF
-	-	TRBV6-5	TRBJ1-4	TGTGCCAGCATCCGAGGGGGGGGAGAAAAACTGTTTTTT	CASIRGGGEKLFF
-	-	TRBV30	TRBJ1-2	TGTGCCTGGAGTGGAACAGGCCAGGTCTATGGCTACACCTTC	CAWSGTGQVYGYTF
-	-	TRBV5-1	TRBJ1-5	TGCGCCAGCAGAAGCGGGACGGCGAGCAATCAGCCCCAGCATTTT	CASRSGTASNQPQHF
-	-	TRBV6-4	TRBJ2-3	TGTGCCAGCAGTGATCAGGGTTCAGATACGCAGTATTTT	CASSDQGSDTQYF
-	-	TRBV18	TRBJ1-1	TGTGCCAGCTCCGGGACTCAGAACACTGAAGCTTTCTTT	CASSGTQNTEAFF
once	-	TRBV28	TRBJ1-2	TGTGCCAGCAGTTTGAATGGAAAGGACAGCAGCGCCGGAGGCTACACCTTC	CASSLNGKDSSAGGYTF
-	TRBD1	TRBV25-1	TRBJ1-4	TGTGCCAGCAGTGACCCGGGACAGGAAGATGAAAAACTGTTTTTT	CASSDPGQEDEKLFF
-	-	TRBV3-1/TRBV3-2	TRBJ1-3	TGTGCCAGCAGCCCAGCAGGACTCTCTGGAAACACCATATATTTT	CASSPAGLSGNTIYF
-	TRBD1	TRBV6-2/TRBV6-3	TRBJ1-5	TGTGCCAGCAGTAAACAGGGGAAGCCCCAGCATTTT	CASSKQGKPQHF
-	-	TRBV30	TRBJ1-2	TGTGCCTGGAGTGTACGGGCAGGGGATGGCTACACCTTC	CAWSVRAGDGYTF
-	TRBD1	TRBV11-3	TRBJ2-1	TGTGCCAGCAGCGGACTGACAGGGCTCTCCTACAATGAGCAGTTCTTC	CASSGLTGLSYNEQFF
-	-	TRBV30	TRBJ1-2	TGTGCCTGGAGTGTAACGAGGGTGCGAGCTTATGGCTACACCTTC	CAWSVTRVRAYGYTF
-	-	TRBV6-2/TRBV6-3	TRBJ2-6	TGTGCCAGCAGTCGTTCGGCAGGGTACGCTTTCCCTGGGGCCAACGTCCTGACTTTC	CASSRSAGYAFPGANVLTF
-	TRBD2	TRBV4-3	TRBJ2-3	TGCGCCAGCAGCCAATTTAGCGGGGGCACAGATACGCAGTATTTT	CASSQFSGGTDTQYF
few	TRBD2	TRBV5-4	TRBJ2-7	TGTGCCAGCAGCCCTGGACTAGCGGGGGTGATTACCTACGAGCAGTACTTC	CASSPGLAGVITYEQYF
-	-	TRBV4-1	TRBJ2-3	TGCGCCAGCAGCCATCCCCTCCGGGGGGCGCAGGATACGCAGTATTTT	CASSHPLRGAQDTQYF
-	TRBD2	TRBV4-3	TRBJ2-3	TGCGCCAGCAGCCAAGCCCCCGGGACTAGCGGGGGGCGCACAGATACGCAGTATTTT	CASSQAPGTSGGRTDTQYF
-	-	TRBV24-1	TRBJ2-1	TGTGCCACCAGGAAGACAGTCAGCAATGAGCAGTTCTTC	CATRKTVSNEQFF
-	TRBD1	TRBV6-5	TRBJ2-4	TGTGCCAGCAGTAGGGGGACAGGGGAGGGAAACATTCAGTACTTC	CASSRGTGEGNIQYF
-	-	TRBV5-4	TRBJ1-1	TGTGCCAGCAGCTTACAGGGCGGGAACACTGAAGCTTTCTTT	CASSLQGGNTEAFF
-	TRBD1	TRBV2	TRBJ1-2	TGTGCCAGCAGGGCCACAGGGGGAGAGGGCTACACCTTC	CASRATGGEGYTF
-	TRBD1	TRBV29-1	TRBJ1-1	TGCAGCGTACTACAGGGGGGGGACACTGAAGCTTTCTTT	CSVLQGGDTEAFF
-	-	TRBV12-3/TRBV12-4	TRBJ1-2	TGTGCCAGCAGCACGGGACAAAACTATGGCTACACCTTC	CASSTGQNYGYTF
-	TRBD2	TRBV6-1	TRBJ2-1	TGTGCCAGCAGTGAAGCGCTCATGGCTAGCGGGAGCAAATATGAGCAGTTCTTC	CASSEALMASGSKYEQFF
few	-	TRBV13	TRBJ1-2	TGTGCCAGCGGGATCGGGGGAGGAGGCGGCTACACCTTC	CASGIGGGGGYTF
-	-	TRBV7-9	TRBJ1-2	TGTGCCAGCAGCTTAGGCCGGGAGAGTCGATACTATGGCTACACCTTC	CASSLGRESRYYGYTF
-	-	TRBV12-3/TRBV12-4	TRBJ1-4	TGTGCCAGCAGCCCCCGGGGAGAGGAAAAACTGTTTTTT	CASSPRGEEKLFF
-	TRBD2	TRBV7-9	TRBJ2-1	TGTGCCAGCAGGGGGACTAGCGGGAGTCACAATGAGCAGTTCTTC	CASRGTSGSHNEQFF
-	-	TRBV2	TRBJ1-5	TGTGCCAGCAGTGAAGGGGAGACGGTGAGCAATCAGCCCCAGCATTTT	CASSEGETVSNQPQHF
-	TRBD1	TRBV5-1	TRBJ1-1	TGCGCCAGCAGCTTGGTAGGGACAGTGAACACTGAAGCTTTCTTT	CASSLVGTVNTEAFF